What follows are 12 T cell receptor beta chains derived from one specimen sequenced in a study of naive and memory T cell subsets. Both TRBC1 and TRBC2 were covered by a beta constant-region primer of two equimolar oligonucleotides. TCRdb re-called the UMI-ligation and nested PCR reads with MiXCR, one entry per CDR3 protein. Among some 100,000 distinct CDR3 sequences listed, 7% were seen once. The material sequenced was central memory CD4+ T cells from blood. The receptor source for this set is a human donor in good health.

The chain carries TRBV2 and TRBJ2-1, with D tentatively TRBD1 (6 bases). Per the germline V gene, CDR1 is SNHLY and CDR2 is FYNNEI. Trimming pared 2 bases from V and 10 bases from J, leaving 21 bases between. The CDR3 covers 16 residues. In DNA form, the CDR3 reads TGTGCCAGCAGTGAAAGGCTAGTCGGGATTGGGGGCGAGCAGTTCTTC. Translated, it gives CASSERLVGIGGEQFF.

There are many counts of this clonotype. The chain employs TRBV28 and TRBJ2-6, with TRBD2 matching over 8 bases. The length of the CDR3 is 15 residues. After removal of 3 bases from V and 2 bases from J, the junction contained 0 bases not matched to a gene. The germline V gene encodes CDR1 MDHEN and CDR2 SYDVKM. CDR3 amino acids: CASSFSGAGANVLTF. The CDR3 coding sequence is TGTGCCAGCAGTTTTAGCGGGGCTGGGGCCAACGTCCTGACTTTC.

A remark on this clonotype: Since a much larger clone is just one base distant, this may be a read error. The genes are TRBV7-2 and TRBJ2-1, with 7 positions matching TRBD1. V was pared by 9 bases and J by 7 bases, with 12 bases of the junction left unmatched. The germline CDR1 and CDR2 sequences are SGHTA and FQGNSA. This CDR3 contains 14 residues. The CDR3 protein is CARKTGTARNEQFF. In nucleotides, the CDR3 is TGTGCCAGAAAAACCGGGACAGCCCGTAATGAGCAGTTCTTC.

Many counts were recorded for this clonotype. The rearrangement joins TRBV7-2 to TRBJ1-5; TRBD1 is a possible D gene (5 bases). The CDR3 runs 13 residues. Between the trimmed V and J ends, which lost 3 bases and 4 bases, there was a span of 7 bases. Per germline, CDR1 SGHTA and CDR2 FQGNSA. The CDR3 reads CASSLDNNQPQHF. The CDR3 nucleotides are TGTGCCAGCAGCTTGGACAATAATCAGCCCCAGCATTTT.

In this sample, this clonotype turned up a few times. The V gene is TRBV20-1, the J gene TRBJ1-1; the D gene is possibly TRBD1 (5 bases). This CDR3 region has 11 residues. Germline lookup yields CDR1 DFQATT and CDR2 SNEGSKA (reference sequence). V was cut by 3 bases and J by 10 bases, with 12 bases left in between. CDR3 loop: CSARGRVGAFF. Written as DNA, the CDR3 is TGCAGTGCTAGGGGCAGGGTAGGAGCTTTCTTT.

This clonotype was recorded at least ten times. This chain's CDR3 is CASSLIDEQFF. In DNA, the CDR3 is TGTGCCAGCAGTTTGATAGATGAGCAGTTCTTC. This chain joins TRBV12-3 or TRBV12-4 and TRBJ2-1; no clear D. V was cut by 3 bases and J by 8 bases, with 5 bases left in between. The CDR3 is 11 amino acids.

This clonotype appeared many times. This CDR3 reads CASRGQAHSYEQYF. As DNA, the CDR3 is TGTGCCAGCAGGGGACAGGCGCACTCCTACGAGCAGTACTTC. This sequence joins TRBV25-1 and TRBJ2-7, with TRBD1 matching over 8 bases. V trimming: 6 bases; J trimming: 0 bases; junction bases outside the gene matches: 4. CDR3 length: 14 residues. The germline V gene has CDR1 MGHDK and CDR2 SYGVNS.

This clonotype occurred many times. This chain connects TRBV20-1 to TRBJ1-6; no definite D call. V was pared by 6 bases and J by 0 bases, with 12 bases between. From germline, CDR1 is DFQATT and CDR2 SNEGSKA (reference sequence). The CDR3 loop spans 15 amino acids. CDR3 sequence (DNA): TGCAGTGCGGAGCCCCAGAGCTCCTATAATTCACCCCTCCACTTT. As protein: CSAEPQSSYNSPLHF.

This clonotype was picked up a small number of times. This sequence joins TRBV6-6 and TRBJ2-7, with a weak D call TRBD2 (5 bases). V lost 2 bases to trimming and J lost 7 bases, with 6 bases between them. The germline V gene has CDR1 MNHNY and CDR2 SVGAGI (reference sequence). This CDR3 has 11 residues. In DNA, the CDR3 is TGTGCCAGCAGTTACGGCGGGGAGCAGTACTTC. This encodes CASSYGGEQYF.

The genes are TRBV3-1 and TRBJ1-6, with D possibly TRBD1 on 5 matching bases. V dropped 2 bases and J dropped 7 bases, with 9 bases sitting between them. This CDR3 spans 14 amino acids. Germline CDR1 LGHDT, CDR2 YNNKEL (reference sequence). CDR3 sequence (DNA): TGTGCCAGCAGCCAAAGGGGAATAAATTCACCCCTCCACTTT. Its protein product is CASSQRGINSPLHF. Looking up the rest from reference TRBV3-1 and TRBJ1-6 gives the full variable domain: DTAVSQTPKYLVTQMGNDKSIKCEQNLGHDTMYWYKQDSKKFLKIMFSYNNKELIINETVPNRFSPKSPDKAHLNLHINSLELGDSAVYFCASSQRGINSPLHFGNGTRLTVT.

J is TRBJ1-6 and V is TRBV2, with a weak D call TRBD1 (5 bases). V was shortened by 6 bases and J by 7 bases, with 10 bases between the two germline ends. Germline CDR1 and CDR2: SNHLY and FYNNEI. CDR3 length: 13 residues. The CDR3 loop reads CASSGQGNSPLHF. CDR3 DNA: TGTGCCAGCAGCGGTCAGGGAAATTCACCCCTCCACTTT.

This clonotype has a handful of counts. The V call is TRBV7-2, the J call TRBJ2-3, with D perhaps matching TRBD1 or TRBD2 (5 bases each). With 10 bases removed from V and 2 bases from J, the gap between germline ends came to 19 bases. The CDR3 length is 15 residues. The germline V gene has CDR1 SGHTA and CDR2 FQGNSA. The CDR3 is CATRGQGTFTDTQYF. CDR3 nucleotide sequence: TGTGCCACCCGAGGGCAGGGTACATTCACAGATACGCAGTATTTT.